This T cell receptor (beta chain) is drawn from a study of blood T cells in healthy people across ages. Study-level results: Researchers said unsorted PBMCs prevented a conclusive naive versus antigen-experienced comparison. Donor CMV status was unknown, possibly confounding expanded clonotype changes.

The CDR3 is 12 residues long. Trimming removed 5 bases at V and 8 bases at J, with 10 bases between. Germline V gives CDR1 SEHNR, CDR2 FQNEAQ (reference sequence). Comments on this clonotype: Its target is not known.

The use of a sample-barcoded 5' primer and a J-beta primer mix characterized a second PCR of roughly 6 to 11 cycles. Each of the cDNA molecules was tagged by a template-switch adaptor with 12 random nucleotides. Each CDR3 protein gets one entry after TCRdb re-called the 5' RACE reads with MiXCR. In the table there are about 1.1 million distinct CDR3 sequences, more than 30% of which are singletons. Material for sequencing was blood. This chain joins TRBV7-9 and TRBJ2-1; possibly TRBD1 for D (5 bases). The clonotype comes from a man younger than 35 in good health. DNA for the CDR3: TGTGCCAGCAGCGAAAGGGGCGATGAGCAGTTCTTC. This sequence encodes CASSERGDEQFF. The complete variable domain, with remaining parts taken from reference TRBV7-9 and TRBJ2-1, reads DTGVSQNPRHKITKRGQNVTFRCDPISEHNRLYWYRQTLGQGPEFLTYFQNEAQLEKSRLLSDRFSAERPKGSFSTLEIQRTEQGDSAMYLCASSERGDEQFFGPGTRLTVL.